This T cell receptor (beta chain) was retrieved from a study of blood T cell repertoires in COVID-19. Background on the study: Spain, Italy and the United States supplied samples that represented acute and convalescent COVID-19. T cells, B-cell-depleted T cells, or PBMCs provided the cDNA or gDNA that served as material.

The CDR3 runs to 13 residues. With 5 bases removed from V and 6 bases from J, the gap between germline ends came to 9 bases. Germline CDR1 and CDR2: SGHRS and YFSETQ. Original methodology: Reference gene primer amplification in the assay estimated nucleated cell counts. The method was immunoSEQ multiplex PCR; TCRdb's version includes in-frame clones alone and lacks a portion of them. V and J calls and clone size are copied from that table; D and trimming were computed from the DNA. The repertoire holds 310,000 or so clones, around 88% seen once, with about 1.2% in the top ten. This TCR derives from a woman aged 45-59 years with acute or convalescent COVID-19. The V call is TRBV5-1, the J call TRBJ1-6, with D possibly being TRBD1 (6 bases). The material sequenced was peripheral blood. The CDR3 protein is CASRGALNSPLHF. The DNA of the CDR3 is TGCGCCAGCAGGGGGGCGCTTAATTCACCCCTCCACTTT.